This entry describes one TCR beta chain. Its matching antigen is unknown. Time point: pretreatment peripheral blood. The diagnosis in patients was locally advanced or metastatic urothelial carcinoma. These data originate in a study of PD-L1 blockade in urothelial cancer. Findings and limits, study-wide: Patients with below-median pretreatment blood clonality survived longer.

The CDR3 loop spans 15 amino acids. V lost 7 bases and J lost 6; bases outside the gene matches: 12. Germline lookup yields CDR1 SQVTM and CDR2 ANQGSEA. Sequencing used immunoSEQ multiplex PCR; TCRdb keeps in-frame clones, though not all of them. Among tens of thousands of clones, roughly 76% were seen once, and the ten largest hold around 6%. The clonotype comes from a man aged 70-80 years with urothelial cancer. The material sequenced was PBMCs, taken around atezolizumab (anti-PD-L1) treatment. The genes are TRBV29-1 and TRBJ2-7, with 13 bases lining up with TRBD2. The chain's CDR3 is CSARRTSGRSGEQYF. CDR3 DNA sequence: TGCAGCGCCCGAAGGACTAGCGGGAGATCCGGCGAGCAGTACTTC.